This passage covers 24 T cell receptor beta chains from one sample sequenced in a study of human T cells and chemical hapten exposure. Each CDR3 protein gets one entry after TCRdb re-called the RACE reads with MiXCR. The sample records about 98,000 distinct CDR3 sequences, approximately 10% being singletons. The time point is: pre-sensitization, week 0. Treatment meaning: therapeutic diphenylcyclopropenone sensitization with weekly scalp DPC. The source material was whole blood, sampled in connection with sensitization to the hapten diphenylcyclopropenone (DPC). All receptors derive from an older woman with alopecia areata. Some clones in this sample may be carry-over from other donors' samples.

The chain recombines TRBV30 with TRBJ2-3, with TRBD2 matching 16 bases. Germline trimming cut 8 bases from V and 11 bases from J; bases unmatched to any gene: 13. The CDR3 covers 15 residues. Germline V lookup: CDR1 GTSNPN, CDR2 SVGIG (reference sequence). This CDR3 is CAAKGTSGGADGQYF. The CDR3 coding sequence is TGTGCCGCTAAAGGGACTAGCGGGGGGGCTGACGGGCAGTATTTT.

This clonotype was found many times. The chain employs TRBV12-3 or TRBV12-4 and TRBJ1-2, with D uncertain. V dropped 2 bases and J dropped 8 bases, with 12 bases sitting between them. The CDR3 extends over 13 amino acids. The CDR3 DNA reads as TGTGCCAGCAGTTTACAGGTGGCGCTGGGCTACACCTTC. Translated, it gives CASSLQVALGYTF.

This clonotype was seen ten or more times. CDR3 in DNA: TGTGCCAGCAGCTTAGGGGGGTGGCCTGAAGCTTTCTTT. This sequence encodes CASSLGGWPEAFF. The rearrangement uses TRBV7-2 and TRBJ1-1; possibly TRBD1 for D (5 bases). Germline lookup yields CDR1 SGHTA and CDR2 FQGNSA. CDR3 length equals 13 residues. V gave up 1 base and J gave up 6 bases, with 9 bases separating them. Full variable domain (missing parts from reference TRBV7-2 and TRBJ1-1): GAGVSQSPSNKVTEKGKDVELRCDPISGHTALYWYRQSLGQGLEFLIYFQGNSAPDKSGLPSDRFSAERTGGSVSTLTIQRTQQEDSAVYLCASSLGGWPEAFFGQGTRLTVV.

This clonotype was recorded at least ten times. The chain carries TRBV7-3 and TRBJ2-1; D gene unclear. Per the germline V gene, CDR1 is SGHTA and CDR2 is FQGTGA. The CDR3 runs 12 residues. V shed 4 bases and J shed 7 bases, with 8 bases lying between them. CDR3 DNA sequence: TGTGCCAGCAGCTCCAATAGAAATGAGCAGTTCTTC. Translated, it gives CASSSNRNEQFF.

On this clonotype itself: A read error is possible here, since a much larger clone lies one base away. The chain carries TRBV9 and TRBJ2-3, with TRBD2 matching over 7 bases. There are 18 residues in the CDR3. The germline CDR1 and CDR2 sequences are SGDLS and YYNGEE. The CDR3 spells CANSVALASGASTDTQYF. Written as DNA, the CDR3 is TGTGCCAACAGCGTAGCGCTGGCCAGCGGGGCTAGCACAGATACGCAGTATTTT.

The rearrangement links TRBV24-1 to TRBJ2-1; 8 bases line up with TRBD1. This CDR3 region has 17 residues. J was trimmed by 5 bases and V by 0 bases; bases with no gene match: 8. From germline, CDR1 is KGHDR and CDR2 SFDVKD. This CDR3 is CATSDLPTGGGNNEQFF. The CDR3 DNA sequence: TGTGCCACCAGTGATTTGCCCACAGGGGGTGGTAACAATGAGCAGTTCTTC.

This clonotype showed up many times. This chain connects TRBV2 to TRBJ1-6; weak D call: TRBD1 (5 bases). The CDR3 runs to 16 residues. Trimming pared 4 bases from V and 6 bases from J, leaving 16 bases between. CDR1 and CDR2 from the germline V gene are SNHLY and FYNNEI. DNA for the CDR3: TGTGCCAGCAGTGCCCAGGGTTCGGTGGTTAATTCACCCCTCCACTTT. This sequence encodes CASSAQGSVVNSPLHF.

Ten or more counts support this clonotype. V is TRBV30 and J is TRBJ1-5; 10 positions match TRBD1. CDR3 length: 15 residues. J lost 6 bases, V lost 0 bases, and 5 bases had no gene match. The germline gives CDR1 GTSNPN, CDR2 SVGIG (reference sequence). CDR3 coding DNA: TGTGCCTGGAGTGTACTTGGGACAGGGGCTCAGCCCCAGCATTTT. Its protein is CAWSVLGTGAQPQHF.

For the CDR3, the DNA is TGTGCCAGCTCACGGGCGGAGGATCAGCCCCAGCATTTT. This sequence encodes CASSRAEDQPQHF. This chain uses TRBV18 with TRBJ1-5; D is ambiguous. This CDR3 is 13 amino acids long. V gave up 4 bases and J gave up 5 bases, with 9 bases separating them. The germline CDR1 and CDR2 sequences are KGHSH and LQKENI.

This clonotype was recorded at least ten times. The chain carries TRBV7-9 and TRBJ1-2; no reliable D call. Deletions cut 3 bases from V and 8 bases from J, with 10 bases between. The CDR3 is 12 amino acids. The V gene's germline CDR1 is SEHNR and CDR2 FQNEAQ (reference sequence). The CDR3 spells CASSFGRMGYTF. CDR3 nucleotides: TGTGCCAGCAGCTTTGGGAGGATGGGCTACACCTTC.

This clonotype has a count of ten or more. This chain joins TRBV11-2 and TRBJ2-3; D unclear. The CDR3 contains 15 residues. Trimming left V 1 base short and J 1 base short, with 9 bases between. Germline assignment: CDR1 SGHAT and CDR2 FQNNGV. Written as DNA, the CDR3 is TGTGCCAGCAGCTTAGGGGATTATGGCACAGATACGCAGTATTTT. It codes for CASSLGDYGTDTQYF.

The rearrangement uses TRBV12-3 or TRBV12-4 and TRBJ1-2; tentatively, D is TRBD1 (5 bases). V was pared by 3 bases and J by 4 bases, with 12 bases between. The CDR3 has 14 residues. Here the CDR3 reads CASSFLTAVYGYTF. CDR3 nucleotides: TGTGCCAGCAGTTTTCTGACAGCAGTCTATGGCTACACCTTC.

As for this clonotype: A much more abundant neighbour one base away suggests this may be a read error. The chain recombines TRBV7-2 with TRBJ1-2, with TRBD1 matching 7 bases. Germline loops: CDR1 SGHTA, CDR2 FQGNSA. This CDR3 contains 15 residues. CDR3 sequence reads: CASRRGGEGIEGCTF. CDR3 nucleotides: TGTGCCAGCAGACGAGGGGGCGAGGGAATAGAGGGCTGCACCTTC.

This clonotype was counted a few times. The chain combines TRBV7-9 with TRBJ2-2; 14 nucleotides agree with TRBD2. The CDR3 length is 19 residues. J was trimmed by 4 bases and V by 3 bases; bases with no gene match: 10. Germline CDR1 and CDR2: SEHNR and FQNEAQ (reference sequence). CDR3 region: CASSFKWTSGGPGTGELFF. In nucleotides, the CDR3 is TGTGCCAGCAGCTTCAAATGGACTAGCGGGGGGCCGGGCACCGGGGAGCTGTTTTTT.

This clonotype has a handful of counts. The chain recombines TRBV7-3 with TRBJ2-2; 7 bases map to TRBD1. V gave up 6 bases and J gave up 5 bases; unmatched junction bases: 6. Germline assignment: CDR1 SGHTA and CDR2 FQGTGA. The CDR3 contains 14 residues. Here the CDR3 DNA reads TGTGCCAGCAGTGAAGGGACAGCTACCGGGGAGCTGTTTTTT. As protein: CASSEGTATGELFF.

The chain uses TRBV7-2 and TRBJ1-6; D perhaps matches TRBD1 (5 bases). Looked up from germline, CDR1 is SGHTA and CDR2 is FQGNSA. CDR3 length equals 14 residues. V was pared by 1 base and J by 6 bases, with 7 bases between. DNA of the CDR3: TGTGCCAGCAGCTTAGGGGGGGGTAATTCACCCCTCCACTTT. Translation gives CASSLGGGNSPLHF.

This clonotype was detected ten times or more. The chain is built from TRBV10-2 and TRBJ2-5; no clear D gene. This CDR3 contains 14 residues. The germline V gene has CDR1 WSHSY and CDR2 SAAADI. The V end was cut by 0 bases, the J end by 0 bases, with 5 bases between. For the CDR3, the DNA is TGCGCCAGCAGTGAGTCTGGCTACCAAGAGACCCAGTACTTC. It yields the protein CASSESGYQETQYF.

The table lists this clonotype with many counts. CDR3 coding DNA: TGTGCCAGTAGTCCCGTTTATACCGGGGAGCTGTTTTTT. Translated: CASSPVYTGELFF. The gene calls are TRBV19 and TRBJ2-2; no definite D call. Germline assignment: CDR1 LNHDA and CDR2 SQIVND (reference sequence). The CDR3 sequence is 13 residues long. V was pared by 5 bases and J by 5 bases, with 9 bases between.

As regards this clonotype: Its ends do not fully match the called genes, so a read error is possible. This chain joins TRBV3-1 and TRBJ2-3; TRBD2 agrees at 11 bases. The CDR3 loop spans 17 amino acids. Germline CDR1 is LGHDT and CDR2 is YNNKEL (reference sequence). This CDR3 is CASSHGITSGGTDTLYF. The CDR3 DNA follows: TGTGCCAGCAGCCACGGTATTACTAGCGGGGGCACAGATACGCTGTATTTT.

J is TRBJ2-3 and V is TRBV6-6; TRBD2 aligns across 9 bases. V was clipped by 4 bases and J by 5 bases; unmatched bases: 7. The germline V gene encodes CDR1 MNHNY and CDR2 SVGAGI (reference sequence). This CDR3 is 15 amino acids long. The CDR3 region is CASSSTRGGIDTQYF. The CDR3 nucleotides are TGTGCCAGCAGTTCGACGCGGGGGGGCATAGATACGCAGTATTTT.

The V call is TRBV29-1, the J call TRBJ2-2, with 8 bases identical to TRBD1. The CDR3 covers 15 residues. V shed 3 bases and J 6 bases; nucleotides not matched to a gene: 9. Germline loops: CDR1 SQVTM, CDR2 ANQGSEA. CDR3 sequence (DNA): TGCAGCGTTGAGAAAGGACAGGGCTTTTCCGGGGAGCTGTTTTTT. This translates into CSVEKGQGFSGELFF.

This clonotype showed up just a few times. The chain has TRBV2 and TRBJ1-1, with a tentative D call TRBD1 (6 bases). In germline, CDR1 is SNHLY, CDR2 FYNNEI. The CDR3 has 14 amino acids. V lost 8 bases, J lost 1 base, and 14 bases lay in between. Here the CDR3 reads CASQPWTENTEAFF. In nucleotides, the CDR3 is TGTGCCAGCCAGCCCTGGACAGAGAACACTGAAGCTTTCTTT.

At least ten counts were recorded for this clonotype. The CDR3 does not end in the conserved phenylalanine or tryptophan, so this is likely a read error. The DNA is left out, because the CDR3 cannot be placed on it with certainty; the CDR3 is given as TCRdb lists it. The chain links TRBV7-9 to TRBJ2-7; the D call of TRBD1 is as the table states it, not checked on the DNA. The CDR3 length equals 11 residues, ends included. Germline CDR1 is SEHNR and CDR2 is FQNEAQ (reference sequence). This CDR3 is CASSPGTGASL.

This clonotype was found many times. The V and J genes are TRBV20-1 and TRBJ2-3; a weak D match, TRBD1 (6 bases). V shed 4 bases and J shed 4 bases, with 12 bases lying between them. The CDR3 loop spans 13 amino acids. The germline V gene has CDR1 DFQATT and CDR2 SNEGSKA (reference sequence). The chain's CDR3 is CSATRGTPDTQYF. CDR3 sequence (DNA): TGCAGTGCTACCAGGGGTACGCCAGATACGCAGTATTTT.